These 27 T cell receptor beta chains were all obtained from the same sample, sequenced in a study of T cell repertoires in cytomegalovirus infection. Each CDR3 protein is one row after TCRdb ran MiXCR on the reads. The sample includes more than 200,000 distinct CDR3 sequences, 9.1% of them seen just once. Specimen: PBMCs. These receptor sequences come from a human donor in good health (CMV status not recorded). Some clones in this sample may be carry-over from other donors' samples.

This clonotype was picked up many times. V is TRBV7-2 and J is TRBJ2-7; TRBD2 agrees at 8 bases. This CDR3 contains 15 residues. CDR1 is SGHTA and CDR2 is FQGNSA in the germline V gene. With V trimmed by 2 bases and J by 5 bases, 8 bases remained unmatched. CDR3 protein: CASSLLGGTRDEQYF. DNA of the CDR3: TGTGCCAGCAGCTTATTAGGGGGGACTAGGGACGAGCAGTACTTC. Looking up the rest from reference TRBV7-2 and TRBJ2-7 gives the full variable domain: GAGVSQSPSNKVTEKGKDVELRCDPISGHTALYWYRQSLGQGLEFLIYFQGNSAPDKSGLPSDRFSAERTGGSVSTLTIQRTQQEDSAVYLCASSLLGGTRDEQYFGPGTRLTVT.

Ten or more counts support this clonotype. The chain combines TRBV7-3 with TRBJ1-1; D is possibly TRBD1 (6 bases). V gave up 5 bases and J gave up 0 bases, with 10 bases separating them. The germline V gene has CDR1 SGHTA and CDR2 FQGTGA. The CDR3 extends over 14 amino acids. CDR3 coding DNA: TGTGCCAGCAGCCCTGGACAGATGAACACTGAAGCTTTCTTT. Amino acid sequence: CASSPGQMNTEAFF.

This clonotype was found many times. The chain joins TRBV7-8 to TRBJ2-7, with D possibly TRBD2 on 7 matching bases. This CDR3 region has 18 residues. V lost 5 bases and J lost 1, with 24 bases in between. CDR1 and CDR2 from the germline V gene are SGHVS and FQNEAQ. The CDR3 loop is CASSPQGSRRGLSYEQYF. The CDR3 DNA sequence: TGTGCCAGCAGCCCCCAAGGCTCCCGGCGGGGGCTATCCTACGAGCAGTACTTC.

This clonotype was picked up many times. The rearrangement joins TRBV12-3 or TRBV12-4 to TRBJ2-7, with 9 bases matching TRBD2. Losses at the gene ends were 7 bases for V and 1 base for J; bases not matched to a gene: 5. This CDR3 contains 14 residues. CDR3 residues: CASTAGGSSYEQYF. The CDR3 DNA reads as TGTGCCAGCACCGCGGGAGGGTCATCCTACGAGCAGTACTTC.

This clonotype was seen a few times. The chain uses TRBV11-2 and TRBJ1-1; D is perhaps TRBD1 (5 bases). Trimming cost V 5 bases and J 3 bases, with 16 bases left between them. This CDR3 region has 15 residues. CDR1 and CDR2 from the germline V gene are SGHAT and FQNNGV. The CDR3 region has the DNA TGTGCCAGCAGCCGGCCCCGGGGGAGGGACACTGAAGCTTTCTTT. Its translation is CASSRPRGRDTEAFF. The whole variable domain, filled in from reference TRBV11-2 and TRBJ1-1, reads EAGVAQSPRYKIIEKRQSVAFWCNPISGHATLYWYQQILGQGPKLLIQFQNNGVVDDSQLPKDRFSAERLKGVDSTLKIQPAKLEDSAVYLCASSRPRGRDTEAFFGQGTRLTVV.

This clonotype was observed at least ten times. CDR3 residues: CASSLVMGEAEAFF. Here the CDR3 DNA reads TGTGCCAGCAGCTTAGTGATGGGGGAGGCCGAAGCTTTCTTT. The J gene is TRBJ1-1, the V gene TRBV7-6; D is perhaps TRBD1 (5 bases). The germline CDR1 and CDR2 sequences are SGHVS and FNYEAQ. V lost 1 base, J lost 8 bases, and 14 bases lay in between. The CDR3 is 14 amino acids.

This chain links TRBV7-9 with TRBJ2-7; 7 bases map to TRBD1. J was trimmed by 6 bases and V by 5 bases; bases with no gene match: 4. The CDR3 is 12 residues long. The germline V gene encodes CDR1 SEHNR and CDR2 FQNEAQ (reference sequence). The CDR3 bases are TGTGCCAGCAGCCTCCGACAGGGCGAGCAGTACTTC. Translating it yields CASSLRQGEQYF.

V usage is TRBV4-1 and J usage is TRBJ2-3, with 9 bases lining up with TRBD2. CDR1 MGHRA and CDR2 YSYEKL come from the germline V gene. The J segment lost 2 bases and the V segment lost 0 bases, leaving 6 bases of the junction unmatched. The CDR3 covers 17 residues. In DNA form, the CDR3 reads TGCGCCAGCAGCCAAGAGGGATCTAGCGGGAACACAGATACGCAGTATTTT. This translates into CASSQEGSSGNTDTQYF.

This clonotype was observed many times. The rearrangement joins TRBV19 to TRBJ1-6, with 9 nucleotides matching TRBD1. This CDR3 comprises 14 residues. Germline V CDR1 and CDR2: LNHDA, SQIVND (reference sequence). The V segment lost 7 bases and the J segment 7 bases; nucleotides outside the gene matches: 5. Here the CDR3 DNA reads TGTGCCAGTACCACAGGGGGCTGGAATTCACCCCTCCACTTT. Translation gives CASTTGGWNSPLHF.

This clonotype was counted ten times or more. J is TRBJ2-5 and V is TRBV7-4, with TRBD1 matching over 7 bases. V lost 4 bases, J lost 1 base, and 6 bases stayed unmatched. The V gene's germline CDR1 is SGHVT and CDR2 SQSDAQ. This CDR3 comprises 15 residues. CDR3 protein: CASSSGTASQETQYF. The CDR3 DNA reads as TGTGCCAGCAGCTCAGGGACAGCTTCCCAAGAGACCCAGTACTTC. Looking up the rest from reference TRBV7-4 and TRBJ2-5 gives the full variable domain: GAGVSQSPRYKVAKRGRDVALRCDSISGHVTLYWYRQTLGQGSEVLTYSQSDAQRDKSGRPSGRFSAERPERSVSTLKIQRTEQGDSAVYLCASSSGTASQETQYFGPGTRLLVL.

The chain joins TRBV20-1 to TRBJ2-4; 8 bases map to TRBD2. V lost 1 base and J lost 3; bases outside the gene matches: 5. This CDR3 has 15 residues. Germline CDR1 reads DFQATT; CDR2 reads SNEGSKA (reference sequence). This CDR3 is CSARAPGGGKNIQYF. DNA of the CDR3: TGCAGTGCTAGAGCCCCGGGGGGGGGCAAAAACATTCAGTACTTC.

CDR3 in amino acids: CASRRDGITYEQYF. The CDR3 nucleotides read TGTGCCAGCAGACGGGACGGAATCACCTACGAGCAGTACTTC. The V and J genes are TRBV6-2 or TRBV6-3 and TRBJ2-7; possibly TRBD1 or TRBD2 for D (5 bases each). From germline, CDR1 is MNHEY and CDR2 SVGEGT. This CDR3 region has 14 residues. Trimming cost V 6 bases and J 2 bases, with 14 bases left between them.

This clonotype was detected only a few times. The CDR3 here is CASSLRRGPDYEQYF. DNA for the CDR3: TGTGCCAGCAGCCTCCGGAGGGGGCCAGACTACGAGCAGTACTTC. The rearrangement uses TRBV6-2 or TRBV6-3 and TRBJ2-7; D may be TRBD1 (7 bases). The CDR3 spans 15 residues. CDR1 and CDR2 from the germline V gene are MNHEY and SVGEGT. Trimming took 6 bases from V and 3 from J, leaving 18 bases between them.

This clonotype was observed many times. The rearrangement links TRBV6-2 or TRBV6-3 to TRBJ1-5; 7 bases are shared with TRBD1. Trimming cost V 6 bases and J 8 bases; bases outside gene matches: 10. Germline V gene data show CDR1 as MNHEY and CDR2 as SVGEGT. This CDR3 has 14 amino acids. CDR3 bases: TGTGCCAGCAGGTATATAGGGGGCGGGGAGCCCCAGCATTTT. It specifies CASRYIGGGEPQHF.

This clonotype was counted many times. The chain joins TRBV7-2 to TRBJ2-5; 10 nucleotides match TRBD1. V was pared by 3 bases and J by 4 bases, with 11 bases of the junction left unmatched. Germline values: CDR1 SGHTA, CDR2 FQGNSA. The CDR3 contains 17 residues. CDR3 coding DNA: TGTGCCAGCAGCTTGTCCCTGGACAGGGGGGAATTAGAGACCCAGTACTTC. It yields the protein CASSLSLDRGELETQYF.

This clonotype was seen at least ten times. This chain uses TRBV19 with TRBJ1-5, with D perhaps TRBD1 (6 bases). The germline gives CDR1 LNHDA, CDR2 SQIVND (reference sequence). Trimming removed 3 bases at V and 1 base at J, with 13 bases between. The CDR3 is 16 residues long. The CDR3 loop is CASSIRAGASNQPQHF. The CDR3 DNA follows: TGTGCCAGTAGTATTCGGGCAGGGGCGAGCAATCAGCCCCAGCATTTT. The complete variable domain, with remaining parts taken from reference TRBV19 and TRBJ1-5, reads DGGITQSPKYLFRKEGQNVTLSCEQNLNHDAMYWYRQDPGQGLRLIYYSQIVNDFQKGDIAEGYSVSREKKESFPLTVTSAQKNPTAFYLCASSIRAGASNQPQHFGDGTRLSIL.

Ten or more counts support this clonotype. DNA for the CDR3: TGTGCCAGCAGCTTAGCGCAGGGAGTGACTTTCTTT. This translates into CASSLAQGVTFF. The chain is built from TRBV7-2 and TRBJ1-1; TRBD1 might be the D (5 bases). CDR1 SGHTA and CDR2 FQGNSA come from the germline V gene. CDR3 length: 12 residues. Trimming took 0 bases from V and 12 from J, leaving 11 bases between them.

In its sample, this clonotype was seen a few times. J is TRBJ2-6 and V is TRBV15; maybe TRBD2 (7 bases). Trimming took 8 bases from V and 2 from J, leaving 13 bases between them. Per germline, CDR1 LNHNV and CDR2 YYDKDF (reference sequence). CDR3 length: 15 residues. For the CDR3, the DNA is TGTGCCACCGGGAGGGGGGGCCCTGGGGCCAACGTCCTGACTTTC. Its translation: CATGRGGPGANVLTF.

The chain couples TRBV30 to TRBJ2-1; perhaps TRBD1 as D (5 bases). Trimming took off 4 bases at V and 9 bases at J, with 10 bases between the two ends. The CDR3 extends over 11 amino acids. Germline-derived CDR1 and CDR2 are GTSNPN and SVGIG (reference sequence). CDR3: CAWNQGGEQFF. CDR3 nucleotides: TGTGCCTGGAACCAGGGTGGTGAGCAGTTCTTC.

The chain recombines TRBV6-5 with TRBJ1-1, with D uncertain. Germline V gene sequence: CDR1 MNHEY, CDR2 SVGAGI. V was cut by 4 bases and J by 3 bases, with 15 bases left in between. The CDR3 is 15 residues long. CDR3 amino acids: CASSFRTTEYTEAFF. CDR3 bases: TGTGCCAGCAGTTTCCGAACTACAGAGTACACTGAAGCTTTCTTT.

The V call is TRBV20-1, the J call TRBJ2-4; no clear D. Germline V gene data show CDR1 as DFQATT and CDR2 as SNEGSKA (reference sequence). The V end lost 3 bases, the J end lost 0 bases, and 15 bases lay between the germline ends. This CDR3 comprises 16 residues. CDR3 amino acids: CSASGQKGLAKNIQYF. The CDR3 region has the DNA TGCAGTGCTAGCGGCCAGAAAGGGCTAGCCAAAAACATTCAGTACTTC.

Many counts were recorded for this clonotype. The CDR3 here is CASSLASRAYEQYF. CDR3 DNA sequence: TGTGCCAGCAGCTTAGCTTCCAGAGCCTACGAGCAGTACTTC. The V call is TRBV7-2, the J call TRBJ2-7, with unresolved D. The V end lost 0 bases, the J end lost 2 bases, and 8 bases lay between the germline ends. This CDR3 is built from 14 residues. Germline CDR1 is SGHTA and CDR2 is FQGNSA.

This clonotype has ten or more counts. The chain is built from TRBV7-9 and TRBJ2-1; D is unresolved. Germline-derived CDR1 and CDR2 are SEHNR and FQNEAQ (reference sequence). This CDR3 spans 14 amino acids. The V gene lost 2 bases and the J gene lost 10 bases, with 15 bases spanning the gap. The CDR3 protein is CASSLSWSTIEQFF. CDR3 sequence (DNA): TGTGCCAGCAGCTTATCCTGGTCGACAATCGAGCAGTTCTTC. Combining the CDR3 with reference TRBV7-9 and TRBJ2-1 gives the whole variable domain DTGVSQNPRHKITKRGQNVTFRCDPISEHNRLYWYRQTLGQGPEFLTYFQNEAQLEKSRLLSDRFSAERPKGSFSTLEIQRTEQGDSAMYLCASSLSWSTIEQFFGPGTRLTVL.

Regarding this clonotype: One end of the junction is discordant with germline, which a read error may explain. The CDR3 protein is CASSYWKGQRNF. In nucleotides, the CDR3 is TGTGCCAGCAGTTATTGGAAGGGACAACGGAACTTC. The chain combines TRBV6-2 or TRBV6-3 with TRBJ2-7; weak D call: TRBD1 (6 bases). The CDR3 is 12 residues long. CDR1 is MNHEY, CDR2 SVGEGT, per germline.

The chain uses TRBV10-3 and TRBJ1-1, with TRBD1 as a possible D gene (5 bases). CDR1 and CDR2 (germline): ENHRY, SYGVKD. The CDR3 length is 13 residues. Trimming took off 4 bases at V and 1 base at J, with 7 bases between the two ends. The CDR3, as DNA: TGTGCCATCAGTGGCGGACAGAACACTGAAGCTTTCTTT. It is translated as CAISGGQNTEAFF.

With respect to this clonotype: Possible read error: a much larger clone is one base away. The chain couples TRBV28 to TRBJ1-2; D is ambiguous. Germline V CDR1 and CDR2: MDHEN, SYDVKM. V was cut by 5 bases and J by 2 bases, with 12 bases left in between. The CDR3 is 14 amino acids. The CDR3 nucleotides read TGTGCCAGCAGTCGACCCAACAGCAACTATGGCTACACCTTC. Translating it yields CASSRPNSNYGYTF.

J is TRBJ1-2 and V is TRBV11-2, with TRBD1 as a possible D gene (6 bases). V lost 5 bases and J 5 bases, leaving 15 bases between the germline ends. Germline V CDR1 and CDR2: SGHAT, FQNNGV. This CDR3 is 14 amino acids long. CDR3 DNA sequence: TGTGCCAGCAGCGGGGTGGGAGGGGGATATGGCTACACCTTC. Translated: CASSGVGGGYGYTF.